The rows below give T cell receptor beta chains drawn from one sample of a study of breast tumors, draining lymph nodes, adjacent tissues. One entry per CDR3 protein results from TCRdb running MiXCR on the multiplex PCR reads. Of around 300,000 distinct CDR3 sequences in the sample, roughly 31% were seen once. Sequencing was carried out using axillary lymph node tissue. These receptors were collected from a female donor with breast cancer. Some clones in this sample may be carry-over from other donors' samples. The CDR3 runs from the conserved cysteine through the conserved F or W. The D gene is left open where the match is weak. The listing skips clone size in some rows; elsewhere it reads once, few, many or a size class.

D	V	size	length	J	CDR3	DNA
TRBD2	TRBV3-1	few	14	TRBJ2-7	CASSRGGLVTEQYF	TGTGCCAGCAGCCGCGGAGGACTAGTTACCGAGCAGTACTTC
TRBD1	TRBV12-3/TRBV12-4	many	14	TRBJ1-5	CASSGQARRVPQHF	TGTGCCAGCAGTGGACAGGCCCGTCGTGTGCCCCAGCATTTT
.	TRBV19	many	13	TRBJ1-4	CASSIAHNEKLFF	TGTGCCAGTAGTATAGCCCACAATGAAAAACTGTTTTTT
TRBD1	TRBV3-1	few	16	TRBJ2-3	CASSQVRTGNTDTQYF	TGTGCCAGCAGCCAAGTGAGGACAGGGAACACAGATACGCAGTATTTT
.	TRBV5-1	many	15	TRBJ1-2	CASSLATLTGYGYTF	TGCGCCAGCAGCTTGGCCACCCTAACCGGCTATGGCTACACCTTC
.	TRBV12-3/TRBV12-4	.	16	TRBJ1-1	CASSLRRGSMNTEAFF	TGTGCCAGCAGTTTAAGGAGGGGAAGCATGAACACTGAAGCTTTCTTT
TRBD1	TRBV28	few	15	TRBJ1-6	CASSLPGQINSPLHF	TGTGCCAGCAGTTTACCGGGACAGATAAATTCACCCCTCCACTTT
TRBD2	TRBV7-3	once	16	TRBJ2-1	CASSSPGLAGNNEQFF	TGTGCCAGCAGCTCGCCGGGACTAGCGGGGAACAATGAGCAGTTCTTC
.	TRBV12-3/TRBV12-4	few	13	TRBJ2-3	CASGGASTDTQYF	TGTGCCAGTGGAGGAGCGAGCACAGATACGCAGTATTTT
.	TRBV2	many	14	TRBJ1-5	CASSDRGGNQPQHF	TGTGCCAGCAGTGACAGGGGCGGCAATCAGCCCCAGCATTTT
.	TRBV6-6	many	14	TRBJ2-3	CASSSRVSTDTQYF	TGTGCCAGCAGTTCCAGGGTGTCTACCGATACGCAGTATTTT
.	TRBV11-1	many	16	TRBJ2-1	CASSFTQGSSYNEQFF	TGTGCCAGCAGCTTTACCCAGGGAAGCTCCTACAATGAGCAGTTCTTC
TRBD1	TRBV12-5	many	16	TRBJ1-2	CASGQTRTGGWGGYTF	TGTGCTAGTGGCCAGACCCGGACAGGGGGCTGGGGTGGCTACACCTTC
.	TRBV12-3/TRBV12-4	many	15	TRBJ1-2	CASSRGFQQGDGYTF	TGTGCCAGCAGTCGGGGATTCCAACAGGGTGATGGCTACACCTTC
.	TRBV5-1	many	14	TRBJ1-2	CASSLADTNYGYTF	TGCGCCAGCAGCTTGGCGGACACAAACTATGGCTACACCTTC
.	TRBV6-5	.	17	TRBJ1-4	CASSESKVVRSNEKLSF	TGTGCCAGCAGTGAGTCGAAGGTGGTAAGGTCCAATGAAAAACTGTCTTTT
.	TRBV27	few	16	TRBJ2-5	CASSFRARGWEETQYF	TGTGCCAGCAGTTTTAGGGCACGGGGATGGGAAGAGACCCAGTACTTC
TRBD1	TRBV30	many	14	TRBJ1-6	CAWSGQGLKSPLHF	TGTGCCTGGAGCGGACAGGGCCTAAAGTCACCCCTCCACTTT
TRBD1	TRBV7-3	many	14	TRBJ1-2	CASSWDGTGSGYTF	TGTGCCAGCAGCTGGGACGGGACAGGGAGTGGCTACACCTTC
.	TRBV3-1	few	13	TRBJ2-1	CASSQSDQSEQFF	TGTGCCAGCAGCCAATCGGACCAATCTGAGCAGTTCTTC
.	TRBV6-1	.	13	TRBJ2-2	CASSEYGPGELFF	TGTGCCAGCAGTGAATATGGTCCCGGGGAGCTGTTTTTT
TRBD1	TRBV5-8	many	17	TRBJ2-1	CASSSDDRGEFYNEQFF	TGTGCCAGCAGCTCGGACGACAGGGGAGAATTCTACAATGAGCAGTTCTTC
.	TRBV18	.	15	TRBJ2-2	CASSPGAWGGGELFF	TGTGCCAGCTCACCCGGGGCATGGGGAGGAGGGGAGCTGTTTTTT
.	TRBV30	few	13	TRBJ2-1	CAWSVIQGTEQFF	TGTGCCTGGAGTGTAATCCAGGGTACGGAGCAGTTCTTC
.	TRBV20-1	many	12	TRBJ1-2	CSTDSVNYGYTF	TGCAGTACCGATTCAGTCAACTATGGCTACACCTTC
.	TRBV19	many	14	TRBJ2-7	CASSYRHGGYEQYF	TGTGCCAGTAGTTATCGGCACGGAGGCTACGAGCAGTACTTC
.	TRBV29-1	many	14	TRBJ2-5	CSVERITTQETQYF	TGCAGCGTTGAACGAATAACAACCCAAGAGACCCAGTACTTC
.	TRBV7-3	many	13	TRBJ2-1	CASAEVKDPEQFF	TGTGCCAGCGCGGAGGTGAAGGATCCTGAGCAGTTCTTC
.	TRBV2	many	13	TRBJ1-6	CASIPSYNSPLHF	TGTGCCAGCATTCCGAGCTATAATTCACCCCTCCACTTT
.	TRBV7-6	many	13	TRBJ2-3	CATTVGNTDTQYF	TGTGCCACGACAGTGGGCAACACAGATACGCAGTATTTT
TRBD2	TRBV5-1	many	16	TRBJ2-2	CASSRTSGSHTGELFF	TGCGCCAGCAGCCGAACTAGCGGGAGTCACACCGGGGAGCTGTTTTTT
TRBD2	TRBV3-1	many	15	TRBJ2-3	CASSPREEFTDTQYF	TGTGCCAGCAGCCCGCGGGAGGAGTTCACAGATACGCAGTATTTT
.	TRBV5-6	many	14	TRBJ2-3	CASSPAKVTDTQYF	TGTGCCAGCAGCCCGGCGAAGGTGACAGATACGCAGTATTTT
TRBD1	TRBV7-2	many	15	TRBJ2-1	CASSQGQGIFLRQFF	TGTGCCAGCAGCCAAGGACAGGGAATTTTCTTACGGCAGTTCTTC
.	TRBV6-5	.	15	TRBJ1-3	CASSHATHSGNTIYF	TGTGCCAGCAGTCACGCCACCCACTCTGGAAACACCATATATTTT
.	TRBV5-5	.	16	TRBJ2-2	CASSPSGTANTGELFF	TGTGCCAGCAGCCCGTCCGGGACGGCGAACACCGGGGAGCTGTTTTTT
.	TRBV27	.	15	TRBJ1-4	CASSWQGGEFAKLFF	TGTGCCAGCAGTTGGCAGGGAGGGGAGTTTGCAAAACTGTTTTTT
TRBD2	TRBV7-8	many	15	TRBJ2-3	CASSLAGGRADTQYF	TGTGCCAGCAGCTTGGCGGGAGGGCGGGCAGATACGCAGTATTTT
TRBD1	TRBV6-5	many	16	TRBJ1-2	CASSYPRTGGEVGYTF	TGTGCCAGCAGTTACCCTAGGACAGGGGGCGAGGTTGGCTACACCTTC
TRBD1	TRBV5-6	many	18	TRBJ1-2	CASSSRLDREWLIDGYTF	TGTGCCAGCAGTTCGAGGCTGGACAGGGAATGGTTAATCGATGGCTACACCTTC
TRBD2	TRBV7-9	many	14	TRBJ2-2	CASSTGLVNGELFF	TGTGCCAGCAGCACCGGACTAGTTAACGGGGAGCTGTTTTTT
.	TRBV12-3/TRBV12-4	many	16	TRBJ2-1	CASSFGQAVMGNEQFF	TGTGCCAGCAGTTTTGGGCAGGCAGTTATGGGCAATGAGCAGTTCTTC
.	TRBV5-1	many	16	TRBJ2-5	CASSQLGMGSQETQYF	TGCGCCAGCAGCCAGCTCGGGATGGGATCGCAAGAGACCCAGTACTTC
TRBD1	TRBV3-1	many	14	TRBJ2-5	CASSQSGGRETQYF	TGTGCCAGCAGCCAATCAGGGGGCAGGGAGACCCAGTACTTC
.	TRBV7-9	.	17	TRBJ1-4	CASSCGRRSDAGEKLFF	TGTGCCAGCAGCTGCGGGAGGCGATCCGACGCGGGCGAAAAACTGTTTTTT
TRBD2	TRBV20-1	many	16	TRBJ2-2	CSARPLSGRHPGELFF	TGCAGTGCTAGACCTCTTAGCGGGAGACACCCCGGGGAGCTGTTTTTT
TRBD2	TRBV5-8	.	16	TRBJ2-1	CASSFVSASGSNEQFF	TGTGCCAGCAGCTTCGTTTCCGCTAGCGGGAGTAATGAGCAGTTCTTC
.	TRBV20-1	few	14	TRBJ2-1	CSADDGSSYNEQFF	TGCAGTGCTGATGACGGGAGCTCCTACAATGAGCAGTTCTTC
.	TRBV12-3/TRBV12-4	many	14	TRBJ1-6	CASSRQALGSPLHF	TGTGCCAGCAGTAGGCAGGCCTTAGGGTCACCCCTCCACTTT
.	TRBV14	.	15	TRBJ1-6	CASSHARAPNSPLHF	TGTGCCAGCAGCCATGCCCGTGCGCCAAATTCACCCCTCCACTTT
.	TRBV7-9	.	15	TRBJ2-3	CASSLKRTSAGTQYF	TGCGCCAGCAGTTTGAAACGGACCTCGGCAGGTACGCAGTACTTT
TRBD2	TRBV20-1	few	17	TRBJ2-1	CSARLAGGPGVHNEQFF	TGCAGTGCTCGACTAGCGGGGGGACCCGGGGTCCACAATGAGCAGTTCTTC
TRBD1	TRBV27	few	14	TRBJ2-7	CASSFNPQGFEQYF	TGTGCCAGCAGTTTCAACCCACAGGGGTTCGAGCAGTACTTC
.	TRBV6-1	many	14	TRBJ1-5	CASSEAGGIQPQHF	TGTGCCAGCAGTGAAGCGGGAGGCATTCAGCCCCAGCATTTT
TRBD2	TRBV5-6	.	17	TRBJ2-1	CASSPSQTSRYYNEQFF	TGTGCCAGCAGCCCATCCCAGACTAGCCGATATTACAATGAGCAGTTCTTC
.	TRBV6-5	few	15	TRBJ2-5	CASSYSFRTQETQYF	TGTGCCAGCAGTTACTCTTTTAGAACACAAGAGACCCAGTACTTC
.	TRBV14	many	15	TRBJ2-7	CASSQGGGPSYEQYF	TGTGCCAGCAGCCAAGGCGGAGGGCCGTCCTACGAGCAGTACTTC
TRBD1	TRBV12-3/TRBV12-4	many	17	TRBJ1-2	CASSFVPGTGVNYGYTF	TGTGCCAGCAGTTTTGTGCCCGGGACAGGGGTCAACTATGGCTACACCTTC